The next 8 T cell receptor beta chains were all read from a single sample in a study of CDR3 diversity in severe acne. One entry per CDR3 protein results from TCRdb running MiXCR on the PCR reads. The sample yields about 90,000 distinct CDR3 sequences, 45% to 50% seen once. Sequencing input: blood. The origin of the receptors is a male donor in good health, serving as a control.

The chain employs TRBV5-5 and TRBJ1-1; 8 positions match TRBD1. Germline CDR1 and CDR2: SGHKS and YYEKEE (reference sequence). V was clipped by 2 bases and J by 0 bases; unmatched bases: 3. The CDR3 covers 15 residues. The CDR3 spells CASSFGTGLNTEAFF. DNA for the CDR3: TGTGCCAGCAGCTTTGGGACAGGATTGAACACTGAAGCTTTCTTT.

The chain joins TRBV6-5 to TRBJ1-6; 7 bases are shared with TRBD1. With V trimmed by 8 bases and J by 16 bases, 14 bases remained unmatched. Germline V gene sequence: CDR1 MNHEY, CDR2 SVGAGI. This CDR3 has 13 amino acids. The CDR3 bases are TGTGCCAGCGCATTCCTACGGGACAGAGAGCTCCACTTT. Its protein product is CASAFLRDRELHF.

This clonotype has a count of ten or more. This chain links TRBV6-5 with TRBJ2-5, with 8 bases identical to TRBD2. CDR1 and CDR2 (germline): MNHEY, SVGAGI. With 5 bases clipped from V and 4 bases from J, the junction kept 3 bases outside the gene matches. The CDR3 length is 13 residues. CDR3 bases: TGTGCCAGCAGTGTCCGGGGGGGAGAGACCCAGTACTTC. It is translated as CASSVRGGETQYF.

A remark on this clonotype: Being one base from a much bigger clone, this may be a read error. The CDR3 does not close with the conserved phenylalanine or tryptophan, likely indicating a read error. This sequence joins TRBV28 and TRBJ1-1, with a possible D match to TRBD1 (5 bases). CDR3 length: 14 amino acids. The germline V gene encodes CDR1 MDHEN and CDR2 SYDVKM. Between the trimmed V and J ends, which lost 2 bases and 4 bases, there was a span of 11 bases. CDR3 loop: CASSLPQGATEAFL. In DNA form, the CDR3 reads TGTGCCAGCAGTTTACCCCAGGGTGCCACTGAAGCTTTCCTT.

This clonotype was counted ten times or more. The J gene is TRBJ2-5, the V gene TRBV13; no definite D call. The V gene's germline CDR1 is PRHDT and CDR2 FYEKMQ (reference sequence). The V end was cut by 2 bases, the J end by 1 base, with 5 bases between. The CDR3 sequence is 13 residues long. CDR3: CASSLLIQETQYF. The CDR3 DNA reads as TGTGCCAGCAGCTTATTAATCCAAGAGACCCAGTACTTC. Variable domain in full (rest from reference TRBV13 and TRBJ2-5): AAGVIQSPRHLIKEKRETATLKCYPIPRHDTVYWYQQGPGQDPQFLISFYEKMQSDKGSIPDRFSAQQFSDYHSELNMSSLELGDSALYFCASSLLIQETQYFGPGTRLLVL.

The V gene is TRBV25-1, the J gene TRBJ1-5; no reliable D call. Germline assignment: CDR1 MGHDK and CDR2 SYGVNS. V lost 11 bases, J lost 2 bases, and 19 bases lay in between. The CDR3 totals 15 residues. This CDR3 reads CAWSRPGIRNQPQHF. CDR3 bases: TGTGCCTGGAGTCGCCCGGGGATACGCAATCAGCCCCAGCATTTT.

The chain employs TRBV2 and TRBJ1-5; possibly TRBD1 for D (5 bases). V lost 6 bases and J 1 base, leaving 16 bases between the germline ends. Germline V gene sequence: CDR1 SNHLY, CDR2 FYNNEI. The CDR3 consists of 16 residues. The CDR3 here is CASSRRGAVSNQPQHF. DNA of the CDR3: TGTGCCAGCAGCCGCCGAGGGGCGGTGAGCAATCAGCCCCAGCATTTT.

Written as DNA, the CDR3 is TGCGCCAGCAGTGCCCGGGCCACCTCCCTAAACACTGAAGCTTTCTTT. Its translation: CASSARATSLNTEAFF. The chain carries TRBV10-2 and TRBJ1-1; D is unclear. This CDR3 spans 16 amino acids. V was clipped by 4 bases and J by 2 bases, with 17 bases between them. Germline V gene lookup returns CDR1 WSHSY and CDR2 SAAADI.